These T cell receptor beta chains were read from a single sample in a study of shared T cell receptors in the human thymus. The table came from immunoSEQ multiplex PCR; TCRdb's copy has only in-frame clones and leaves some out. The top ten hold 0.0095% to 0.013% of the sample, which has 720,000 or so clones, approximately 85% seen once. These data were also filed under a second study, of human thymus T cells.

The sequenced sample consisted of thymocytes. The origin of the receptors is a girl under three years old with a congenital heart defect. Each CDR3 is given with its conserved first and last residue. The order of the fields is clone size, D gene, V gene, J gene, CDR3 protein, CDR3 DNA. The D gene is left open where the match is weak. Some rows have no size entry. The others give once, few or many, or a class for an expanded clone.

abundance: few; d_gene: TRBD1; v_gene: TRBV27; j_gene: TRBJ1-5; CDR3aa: CASSYLPGGRGQPQHF; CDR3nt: TGTGCCAGCAGCTACTTACCAGGGGGCAGGGGACAGCCCCAGCATTTT
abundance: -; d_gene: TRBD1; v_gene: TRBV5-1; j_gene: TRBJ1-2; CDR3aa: CASSSIPGTGNGYTF; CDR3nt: TGCGCCAGCAGCTCGATACCCGGGACAGGGAATGGCTACACCTTC
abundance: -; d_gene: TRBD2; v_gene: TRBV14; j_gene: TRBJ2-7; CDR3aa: CASSGAGVYSYEQYF; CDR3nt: TGTGCCAGCAGCGGTGCGGGGGTGTACTCCTACGAGCAGTACTTC
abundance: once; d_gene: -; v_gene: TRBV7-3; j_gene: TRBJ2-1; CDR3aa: CASSITGSPYNEQFF; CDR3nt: TGTGCCAGCAGCATAACGGGCTCACCCTATAATGAGCAGTTCTTC
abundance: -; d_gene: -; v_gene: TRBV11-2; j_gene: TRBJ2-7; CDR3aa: CASTPQTFRYEQYF; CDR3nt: TGTGCCAGCACCCCGCAGACATTCCGCTACGAGCAGTACTTC
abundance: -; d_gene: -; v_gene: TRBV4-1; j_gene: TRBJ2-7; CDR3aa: CASSQEEMVRKFYEQYF; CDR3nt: TGCGCCAGCAGCCAAGAAGAAATGGTGCGGAAATTCTACGAGCAGTACTTC
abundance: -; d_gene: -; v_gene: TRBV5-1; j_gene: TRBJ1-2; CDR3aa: CASSSEQGPRSYGYTF; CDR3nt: TGCGCCAGCAGCTCCGAACAGGGACCCCGATCTTATGGCTACACCTTC
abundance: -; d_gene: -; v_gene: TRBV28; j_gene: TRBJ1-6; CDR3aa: CASRLLGNSPLHF; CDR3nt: TGTGCCAGCAGACTACTAGGGAATTCACCCCTCCACTTT
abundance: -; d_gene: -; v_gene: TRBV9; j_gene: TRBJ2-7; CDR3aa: CASSVAGHSYEQYF; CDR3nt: TGTGCCAGCAGCGTCGCTGGACACTCCTACGAGCAGTACTTC
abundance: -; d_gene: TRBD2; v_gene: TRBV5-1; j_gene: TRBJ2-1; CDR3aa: CASSLTAGDHNEQFF; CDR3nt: TGCGCCAGCAGCTTGACAGCGGGGGACCACAATGAGCAGTTCTTC
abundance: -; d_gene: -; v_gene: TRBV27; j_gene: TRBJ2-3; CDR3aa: CASSTTAHTDTQYF; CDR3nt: TGTGCCAGCAGTACGACAGCCCACACAGATACGCAGTATTTT
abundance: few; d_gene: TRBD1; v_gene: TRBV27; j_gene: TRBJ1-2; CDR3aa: CASSIGQAPLHNYGYTF; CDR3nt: TGTGCCAGCAGTATAGGACAGGCTCCTCTTCATAACTATGGCTACACCTTC
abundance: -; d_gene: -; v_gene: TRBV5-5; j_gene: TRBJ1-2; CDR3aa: CASSLFRRGHPYGYTF; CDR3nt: TGTGCCAGCAGCCTATTTAGGAGGGGCCACCCCTATGGCTACACCTTC
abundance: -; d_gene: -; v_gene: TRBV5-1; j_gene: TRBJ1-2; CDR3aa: CASSLDRDYGYTF; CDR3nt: TGCGCCAGCAGCTTGGACAGGGACTATGGCTACACCTTC
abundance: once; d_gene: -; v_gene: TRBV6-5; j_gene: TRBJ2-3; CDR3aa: CASSYYRTSDTQYF; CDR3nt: TGTGCCAGCAGTTACTATAGGACTTCAGATACGCAGTATTTT
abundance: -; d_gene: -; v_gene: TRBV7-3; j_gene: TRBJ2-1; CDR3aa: CASSPQWGGRFDEQFF; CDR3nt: TGTGCCAGCAGCCCTCAGTGGGGGGGGCGGTTTGATGAGCAGTTCTTC
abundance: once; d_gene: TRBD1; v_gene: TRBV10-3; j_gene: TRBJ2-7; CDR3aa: CAISVRTGPQNFTYEQYF; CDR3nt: TGTGCCATCAGTGTTAGGACAGGGCCCCAGAACTTTACCTACGAGCAGTACTTC
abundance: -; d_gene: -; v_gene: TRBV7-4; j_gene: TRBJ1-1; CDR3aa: CASSSGVGPEAFF; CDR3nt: TGTGCCAGCAGCTCCGGGGTAGGGCCTGAAGCTTTCTTT
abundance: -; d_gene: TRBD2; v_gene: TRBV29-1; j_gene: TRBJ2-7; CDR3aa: CSVCGGPHPSHEQYF; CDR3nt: TGCAGCGTTTGCGGGGGACCCCACCCTTCCCACGAGCAGTACTTC
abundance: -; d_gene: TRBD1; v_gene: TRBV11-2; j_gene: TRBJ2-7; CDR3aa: CASSLVVGQGPYEQYF; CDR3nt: TGTGCCAGCAGCCTAGTGGTAGGACAGGGACCCTACGAGCAGTACTTC
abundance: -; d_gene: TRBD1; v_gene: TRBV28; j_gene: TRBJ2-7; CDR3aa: CASSRPRLTGAEQYF; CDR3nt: TGTGCCAGCAGTCGACCCCGCCTGACAGGGGCCGAGCAGTACTTC
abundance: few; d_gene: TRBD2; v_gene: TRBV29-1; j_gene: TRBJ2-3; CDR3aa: CSVPGAGVGTDTQYF; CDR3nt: TGCAGCGTCCCCGGGGCGGGGGTCGGCACAGATACGCAGTATTTT
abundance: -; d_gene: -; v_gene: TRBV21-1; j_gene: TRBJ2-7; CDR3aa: CASSKELTNRACPLVDF; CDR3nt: TGTGCCAGCAGCAAAGAGTTGACGAACAGGGCCTGCCCGTTAGTAGACTTC
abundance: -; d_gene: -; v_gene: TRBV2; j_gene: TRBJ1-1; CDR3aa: CASSPNLNTEAFF; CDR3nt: TGTGCCAGCAGCCCGAACTTGAACACTGAAGCTTTCTTT
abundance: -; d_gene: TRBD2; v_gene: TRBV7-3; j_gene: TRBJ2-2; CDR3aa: CASSSYSGANTGELFF; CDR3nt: TGTGCCAGCAGCTCCTATAGCGGGGCGAACACCGGGGAGCTGTTTTTT
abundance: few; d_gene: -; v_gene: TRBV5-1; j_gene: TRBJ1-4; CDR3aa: CASSLAENFGSGNEKLFF; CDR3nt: TGCGCCAGCAGCTTGGCCGAAAATTTTGGGAGTGGTAATGAAAAACTGTTTTTT
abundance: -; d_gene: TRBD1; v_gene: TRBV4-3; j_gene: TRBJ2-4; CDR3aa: CASSRGQGRLAKNIQYF; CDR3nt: TGCGCCAGCAGCCGAGGACAGGGTCGCTTAGCCAAAAACATTCAGTACTTC
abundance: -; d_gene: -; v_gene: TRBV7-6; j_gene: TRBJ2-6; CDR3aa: CASSLDSGGANVLTF; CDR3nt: TGTGCCAGCAGCTTGGACAGTGGTGGGGCCAACGTCCTGACTTTC
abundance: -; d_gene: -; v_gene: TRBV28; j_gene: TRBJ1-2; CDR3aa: CASSLNRNYGYTF; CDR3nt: TGTGCCAGCAGTTTGAACAGGAACTATGGCTACACCTTC
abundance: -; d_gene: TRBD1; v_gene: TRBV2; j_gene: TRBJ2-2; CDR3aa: CASTPGQGASGELFF; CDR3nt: TGTGCCAGCACTCCGGGACAGGGGGCGTCCGGGGAGCTGTTTTTT
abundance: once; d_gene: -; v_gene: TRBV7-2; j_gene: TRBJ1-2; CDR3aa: CASSPTGLRDYTF; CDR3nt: TGTGCCAGCAGTCCAACAGGGTTGAGGGACTACACCTTC
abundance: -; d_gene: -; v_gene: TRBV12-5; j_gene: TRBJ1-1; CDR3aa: CASGLEKGAPRNTEAFF; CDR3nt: TGTGCTAGTGGTTTGGAGAAAGGGGCCCCTCGGAACACTGAAGCTTTCTTT
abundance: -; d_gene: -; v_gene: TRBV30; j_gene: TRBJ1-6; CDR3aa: CAWSGQGNSPLHF; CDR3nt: TGTGCCTGGAGTGGGCAGGGAAATTCACCCCTCCACTTT
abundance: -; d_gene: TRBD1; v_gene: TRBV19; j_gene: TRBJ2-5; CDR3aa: CASSRGQDIGGSETQYF; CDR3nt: TGTGCCAGTAGCCGGGGACAGGACATCGGGGGATCAGAGACCCAGTACTTC
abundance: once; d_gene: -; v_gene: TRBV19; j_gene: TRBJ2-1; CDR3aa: CASSMGGGELDSYNEQFF; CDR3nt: TGTGCCAGTAGTATGGGAGGGGGGGAGCTTGACTCCTACAATGAGCAGTTCTTC
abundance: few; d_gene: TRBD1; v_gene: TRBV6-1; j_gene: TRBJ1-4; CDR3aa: CASGDRGYEKLFF; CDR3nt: TGTGCCAGTGGGGACAGAGGTTATGAAAAACTGTTTTTT
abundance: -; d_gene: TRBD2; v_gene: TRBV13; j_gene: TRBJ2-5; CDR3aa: CASSLGLGSGGRGVETQYF; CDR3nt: TGTGCCAGCAGCTTAGGCCTGGGTAGCGGGGGCCGTGGGGTGGAGACCCAGTACTTC
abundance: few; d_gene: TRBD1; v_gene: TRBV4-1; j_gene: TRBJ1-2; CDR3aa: CASSQERIRRGFYGYTF; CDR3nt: TGCGCCAGCAGCCAAGAGAGGATACGCAGGGGGTTTTATGGCTACACCTTC
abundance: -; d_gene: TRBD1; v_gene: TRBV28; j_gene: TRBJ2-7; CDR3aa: CATNLSIAFGQEEQYF; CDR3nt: TGTGCCACCAACCTCTCAATTGCATTTGGACAGGAAGAGCAGTACTTC
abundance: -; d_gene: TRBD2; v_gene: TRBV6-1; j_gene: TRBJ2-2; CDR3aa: CASSEAQRGGDTGELFF; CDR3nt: TGTGCCAGCAGTGAAGCACAGCGGGGGGGCGATACCGGGGAGCTGTTTTTT
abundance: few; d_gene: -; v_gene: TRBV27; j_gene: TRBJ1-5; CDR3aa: CASSLAGFQPQHF; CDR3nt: TGTGCCAGCAGCCTCGCAGGGTTCCAGCCCCAGCATTTT
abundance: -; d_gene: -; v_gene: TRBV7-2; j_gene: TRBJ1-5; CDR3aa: CASSLGCGTDSNQPQHF; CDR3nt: TGTGCCAGCAGCTTAGGGTGTGGGACTGATAGCAATCAGCCCCAGCATTTT
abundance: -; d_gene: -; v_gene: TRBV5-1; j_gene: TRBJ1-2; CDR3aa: CASSLEPGNGYGYTF; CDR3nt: TGCGCCAGCAGCTTGGAGCCAGGGAATGGCTATGGCTACACCTTC
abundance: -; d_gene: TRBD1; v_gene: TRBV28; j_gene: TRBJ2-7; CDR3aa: CASRPPRGTVYEQYF; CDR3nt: TGTGCCAGCAGACCCCCAAGAGGGACAGTCTACGAGCAGTACTTC
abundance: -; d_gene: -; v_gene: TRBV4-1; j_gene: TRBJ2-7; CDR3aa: CASSPHFRSTYEQYF; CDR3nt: TGCGCCAGCAGCCCTCATTTTAGATCTACCTACGAGCAGTACTTC
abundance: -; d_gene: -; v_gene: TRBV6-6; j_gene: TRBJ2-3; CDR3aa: CASIPQRGTPTDTQYF; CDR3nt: TGTGCCAGCATTCCCCAAAGGGGGACACCCACAGATACGCAGTATTTT
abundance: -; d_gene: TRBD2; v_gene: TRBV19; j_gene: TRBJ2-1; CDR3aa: CASSMGTSYNEQFF; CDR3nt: TGTGCCAGTAGTATGGGGACTAGCTACAATGAGCAGTTCTTC
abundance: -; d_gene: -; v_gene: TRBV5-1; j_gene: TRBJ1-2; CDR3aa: CASSDTAPQYTNYGYTF; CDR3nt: TGCGCCAGCAGCGATACCGCCCCTCAGTATACTAACTATGGCTACACCTTC
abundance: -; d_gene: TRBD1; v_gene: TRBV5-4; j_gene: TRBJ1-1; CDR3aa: CASSWGTGNRAGTEAFF; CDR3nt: TGTGCCAGCAGCTGGGGGACAGGCAACAGGGCAGGCACTGAAGCTTTCTTT
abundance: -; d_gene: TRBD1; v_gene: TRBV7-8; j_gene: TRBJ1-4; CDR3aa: CASSLAEYRFDRGPTNEKLFF; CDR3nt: TGTGCCAGCAGCTTAGCGGAGTATCGCTTTGACAGGGGGCCTACTAATGAAAAACTGTTTTTT
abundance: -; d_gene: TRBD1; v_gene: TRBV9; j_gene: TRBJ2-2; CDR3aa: CASSPPARRDRGAGELFF; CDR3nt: TGTGCCAGCAGCCCCCCGGCCCGCCGGGACAGGGGCGCCGGGGAGCTGTTTTTT
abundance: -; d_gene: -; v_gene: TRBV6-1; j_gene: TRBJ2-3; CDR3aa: CASSTQQASDTQYF; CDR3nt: TGTGCCAGCAGCACTCAACAGGCATCAGATACGCAGTATTTT
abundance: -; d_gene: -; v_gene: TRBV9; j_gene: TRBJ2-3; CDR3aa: CASSVVGLPWGTDTQYF; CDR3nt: TGTGCCAGCAGCGTAGTGGGGCTCCCTTGGGGCACAGATACGCAGTATTTT
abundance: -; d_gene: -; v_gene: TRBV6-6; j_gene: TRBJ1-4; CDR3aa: CASSPTHGQPREKLFF; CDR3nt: TGTGCCAGCAGCCCCACCCATGGACAACCCAGGGAAAAACTGTTTTTT
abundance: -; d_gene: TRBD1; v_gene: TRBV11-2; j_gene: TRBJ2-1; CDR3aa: CASSLTQGAREQFF; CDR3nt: TGTGCCAGCAGCCTCACTCAGGGGGCCAGGGAGCAGTTCTTC
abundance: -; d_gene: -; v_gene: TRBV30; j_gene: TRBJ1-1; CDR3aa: CAWNLPGERGSEAFF; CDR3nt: TGTGCCTGGAATCTCCCCGGGGAGAGAGGATCTGAAGCTTTCTTT
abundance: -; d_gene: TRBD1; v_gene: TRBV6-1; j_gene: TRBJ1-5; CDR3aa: CASSVTGTGGSGNQPQHF; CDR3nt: TGTGCCAGCAGTGTAACCGGGACAGGGGGTTCCGGCAATCAGCCCCAGCATTTT
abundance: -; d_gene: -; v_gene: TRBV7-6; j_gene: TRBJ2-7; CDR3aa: CASSSRGSSSYEQYF; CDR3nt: TGTGCCAGCAGCTCCAGGGGCTCGAGCTCCTACGAGCAGTACTTC
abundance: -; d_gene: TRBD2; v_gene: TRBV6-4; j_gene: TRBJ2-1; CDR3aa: CASSDLSGGADNEQFF; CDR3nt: TGTGCCAGCAGTGACCTTAGCGGGGGGGCGGACAATGAGCAGTTCTTC